This TCR beta chain was captured in a study of T-cell memory formation after mild COVID-19. Points from the study as a whole: Second-wave clones peaking on day 37 lacked confirmed SARS-CoV-2 specificity. Later expanders leaned CD4+, whereas clones that contracted between day 15 and 85 were balanced CD4/CD8.

TCRdb reprocessed the 5' RACE reads with MiXCR, giving one entry per CDR3 protein. Of about 560,000 distinct CDR3 sequences listed, roughly 18% are singletons. A remark on this clonotype: Its matching antigen is unknown.

The CDR3 extends over 13 amino acids. The junction had 2 bases not matched to a gene; V was cut back by 7 bases and J by 5 bases. The material sequenced was PBMCs or a T cell subset sorted from them (not recorded which). The gene calls are TRBV23-1 and TRBJ1-5, with 10 bases matching TRBD1. TRBV23-1 is sorted into the ORF group, with uncertain function. This sequence originates from an adult woman who had mild COVID-19 (a few samples of this study predate the infection). Cell type and time point are not known. CDR3: CASKTGGDQPQHF. CDR3 nucleotide sequence: TGCGCCAGCAAGACAGGGGGCGATCAGCCCCAGCATTTT.